Here is one T cell receptor beta chain with its context. What this receptor recognizes is not known. No clone much larger than this one lies a single base away; base qualities are absent. Clipping removes 5 bases from V and 2 bases from J, with 4 as the unmatched junction base count. The germline V gene (reference sequence) sets CDR1 to SGHAT and CDR2 to FQDESV. The CDR3 holds 14 amino acids from the cysteine to the phenylalanine. CDR3 DNA only is kept here, 42 bases in frame from base 1. Patients with a history of autoimmune disease or receiving systemic immunosuppression were excluded from the trial. Peripheral blood for TCR sequencing was drawn from every dose cohort at baseline, at cycle 4 day 1 and at cycle 7 day 1. Samples came from an open-label, multicenter, first-in-human phase I dose-escalation trial of ivuxolimab. Adults with locally advanced or metastatic head and neck squamous cell, hepatocellular, melanoma or renal cell carcinoma were enrolled in the trial. Before TCR sequencing, CD4+ T cells and CD8+ T cells from peripheral blood were sorted into separate populations.

The data are from a study of OX40 agonist ivuxolimab in advanced cancers. Concerning the study at large: Ivuxolimab was a fully human IgG2 agonistic monoclonal antibody targeting the costimulatory receptor OX40 (CD134). Of the roughly 52 dose-escalation patients, hepatocellular carcinoma was present in roughly 19, melanoma in approximately 15, renal cell carcinoma in 9 and head and neck cancer in 9. The point of sequencing TCRbeta in the periphery was to test whether ivuxolimab changed TCR sequence diversity and drove clonal T-cell expansion. The paper covers the monotherapy dose-escalation part of the phase I ivuxolimab trial, which included N of about 50 patients. Intravenous ivuxolimab was administered to patients every 2 weeks at six dose levels: 0.01, 0.1, 0.3, 1.5, 3 and 10 mg/kg. Prior anti-PD-1, anti-PD-L1 or anti-CTLA-4 therapy was permitted, and 40% of dose-escalation patients had received checkpoint inhibitors. Partial responses were achieved by three dose-escalation patients, of whom one had hepatocellular carcinoma and two had cutaneous melanoma. The dose-escalation cohort was approximately 83% male with a mean age of roughly 60 years, ranging from roughly 20 to 85. Overall study outcomes, separate from this receptor: Low levels of normalized T-cell clonal expansion were also shown by some nonresponding patients. Partial responders in the 0.1-3.0 mg/kg groups had among the lowest normalized peripheral clonal expansion, especially among CD8+ T cells. After ivuxolimab, expanded clones were on average more numerous among CD8+ T cells than among CD4+ T cells. At doses of 0.1 to 3.0 mg/kg, clonal expansion of both CD4+ and CD8+ T cells in blood was seen between baseline and week 6. The antigen specificity of the clonally expanded peripheral T cells was not determined.

Genomic DNA was isolated from the sorted cells so that the TCRbeta CDR3 region could be sequenced. The immunoSEQ Assay was used for sequencing of TCRbeta CDR3 regions. TCRdb provides this immuneACCESS table in a form limited to in-frame rearrangements. Some clones are lacking; in checked studies, under half of them reflect an unresolved V gene, and why the rest are absent is not known. This sample gives tens of thousands of clones in total; 85% to 90% of them show up just once. The ten largest clones represent roughly 32% of the sample. The specimen comprised CD4+ or CD8+ T cells sorted from blood, sampled in a trial of the OX40 agonist ivuxolimab. The chain links TRBV11-1 with TRBJ2-3, and 7 bases in between align with TRBD2. The clonotype comes from an adult with an advanced solid tumor such as melanoma, head and neck, liver or kidney cancer. The CDR3 in this case is CASSPREVTDTQYF. Here is the DNA: TGTGCCAGCAGCCCCCGGGAGGTCACAGATACGCAGTATTTT.